The text below deals with one T cell receptor beta chain. Germline is not matched at one junction end, which may reflect a read error. This sample is part of a study of blood T cell repertoires in COVID-19. Study-level information: Samples came from the United States, Italy and Spain, spanning acute and convalescent COVID-19.

The V gene's germline CDR1 is SGHDT and CDR2 YYEEEE. The CDR3 extends over 19 amino acids. Libraries were prepared by immunoSEQ multiplex PCR; TCRdb keeps only in-frame clonotypes and omits some of them. The data hold around 130,000 clones, with approximately 86% observed a single time. The specimen sequenced was PBMCs or T cells enriched from blood (not recorded which). The receptor was isolated from a woman between 50 and 59 years old who had recovered from COVID-19. The chain employs TRBV5-6 and TRBJ1-6, with TRBD1 matching 8 bases. The CDR3 DNA is TGTGCCAGCAGCACCACAACCGCCTCCGGGACAGGATATAGTTCACCCCTCCACTTT. Translated, it gives CASSTTTASGTGYSSPLHF.